A single T cell receptor beta chain is shown here with its context. Its cognate antigen is unknown. The data were taken from a study of T cell responses to AZD1222 COVID-19 vaccine. At the level of the study: Researchers grouped second doses given at about 4 or about 12 weeks into one pool. Findings and limits, study-wide: Increases in Spike-specific TCR breadth and depth were seen after two AZD1222 doses. Donors were largely white British and mainly female; clonal diversity was possibly underestimated. Unmutated variant regions reportedly attract nearly half of all spike-specific TCRs.

The repertoire was sequenced with immunoSEQ multiplex PCR; TCRdb's copy has only in-frame clones and lacks some. The repertoire has about 100,000 clones, about 90% of them found once; the top ten carry 16%. This CDR3 is built from 15 residues. Trimming stripped 4 bases from V and 5 bases from J, with 14 bases between. Germline assignment: CDR1 LNHDA and CDR2 SQIVND (reference sequence). The sample was peripheral blood, taken on day 0 of AZD1222 vaccination. The chain is built from TRBV19 and TRBJ1-4; D perhaps matches TRBD1 (6 bases). This receptor was identified in an adult in good health. CDR3 sequence (DNA): TGTGCCAGTAGTACCCTACCCGGACAGAATGAAAAACTGTTTTTT. It translates to CASSTLPGQNEKLFF.